This T cell receptor beta chain was profiled in a study of control samples from healthy donors and cancer patients. Here immunoSEQ multiplex PCR was the method, and the copy in TCRdb shows in-frame clones only, minus some. The data show approximately 160,000 clones, with about 94% seen just once and roughly 0.64% held by the top ten. The V and J ends lost 0 bases and 2 bases respectively, with 9 bases between them. CDR1 and CDR2 (germline): MRHNA, SNTAGT. The CDR3 length is 15 residues. The receptor comes from a woman aged 25 to 39 in good health. This sequence joins TRBV6-4 and TRBJ2-3; tentative D call: TRBD2 (5 bases). The sequenced sample consisted of blood. CDR3 region: CASSDSTGNTDTQYF. The CDR3 coding sequence is TGTGCCAGCAGTGACTCGACGGGAAACACAGATACGCAGTATTTT.